The sequence of this T cell receptor beta chain was determined in a study of beta chain features in type 1 diabetes. Study summary: Across all samples, about 100,000,000 sorted cells were examined. General study findings and limits: The study found that naive, central memory and Treg TCRB repertoires appeared more similar in patients than in healthy donors. Type 1 diabetes patients had VDJ junctions that carried fewer insertions and more deletions.

This CDR3 spans 15 amino acids. Germline V gene lookup returns CDR1 SQVTM and CDR2 ANQGSEA. V was pared by 2 bases and J by 8 bases, with 11 bases of the junction left unmatched. Sequencing targeted expressed TCRB transcripts, as all isolated RNA had been reverse transcribed. The method was immunoSEQ multiplex PCR; TCRdb's version includes in-frame clones alone and lacks a portion of them. Counted here are around 330,000 clones, approximately 11% occurring once; the ten biggest clones make up about 0.014%. As for this clone: Its antigen is not identified.

The sequenced sample was naive CD4+ T cells from blood. The sequence was obtained from a woman aged 30 to 39 in good health. This chain joins TRBV29-1 and TRBJ2-1, with 8 bases identical to TRBD2. CDR3: CSVEYGRGRGDEQFF. The CDR3 nucleotides read TGCAGCGTTGAATACGGGAGGGGGAGAGGTGATGAGCAGTTCTTC.